This T cell receptor beta chain was sequenced for a study of pediatric ulcerative colitis. Study outcomes and limitations: In rectum, acute severe colitis had expanded clones and less diversity.

Libraries were prepared by immunoSEQ multiplex PCR; TCRdb keeps only in-frame clonotypes and omits some of them. The sample lists tens of thousands of clones; 78% were seen once. During colonoscopy, one to two rectal pinch biopsies were collected. The table lists this clone with a count of one. Its antigen is not known. This TCR came from a girl between 5 and 17 years old with moderate ulcerative colitis. Sequences were obtained from gut tissue.

Here the CDR3 reads CASSPPGQGLLSDFNQPQHF. CDR3 DNA: TGTGCCAGCAGTCCGCCGGGACAGGGCCTACTCTCTGACTTCAATCAGCCCCAGCATTTT. V gene TRBV2 combines with J gene TRBJ1-5, with 9 bases identical to TRBD1. The V gene's germline CDR1 is SNHLY and CDR2 FYNNEI. V shed 5 bases and J 3 bases; nucleotides not matched to a gene: 20. The CDR3 loop spans 20 amino acids.